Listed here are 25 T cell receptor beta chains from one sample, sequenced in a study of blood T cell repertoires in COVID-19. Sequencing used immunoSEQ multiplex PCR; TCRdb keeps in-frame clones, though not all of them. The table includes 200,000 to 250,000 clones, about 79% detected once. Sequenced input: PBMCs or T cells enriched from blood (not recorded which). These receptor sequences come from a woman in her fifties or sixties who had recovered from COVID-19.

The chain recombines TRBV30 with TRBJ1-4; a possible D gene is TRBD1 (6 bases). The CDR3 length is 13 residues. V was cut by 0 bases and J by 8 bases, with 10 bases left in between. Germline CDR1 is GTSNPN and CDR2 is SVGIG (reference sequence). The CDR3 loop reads CAWSVRGGEKLFF. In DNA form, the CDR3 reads TGTGCCTGGAGTGTACGTGGGGGCGAAAAACTGTTTTTT.

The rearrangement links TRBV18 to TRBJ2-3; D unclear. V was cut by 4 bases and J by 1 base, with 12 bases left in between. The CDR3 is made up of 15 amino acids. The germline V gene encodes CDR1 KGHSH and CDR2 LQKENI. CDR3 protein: CASSRATSGTDTQYF. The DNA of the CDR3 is TGTGCCAGCTCACGCGCCACCTCTGGCACAGATACGCAGTATTTT. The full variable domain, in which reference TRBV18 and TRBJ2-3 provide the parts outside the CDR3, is NAGVMQNPRHLVRRRGQEARLRCSPMKGHSHVYWYRQLPEEGLKFMVYLQKENIIDESGMPKERFSAEFPKEGPSILRIQQVVRGDSAAYFCASSRATSGTDTQYFGPGTRLTVL.

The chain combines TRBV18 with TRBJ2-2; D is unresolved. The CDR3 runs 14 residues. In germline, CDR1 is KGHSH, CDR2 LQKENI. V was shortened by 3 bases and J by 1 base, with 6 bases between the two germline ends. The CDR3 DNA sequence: TGTGCCAGCTCACCCCCAGAGAACACCGGGGAGCTGTTTTTT. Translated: CASSPPENTGELFF.

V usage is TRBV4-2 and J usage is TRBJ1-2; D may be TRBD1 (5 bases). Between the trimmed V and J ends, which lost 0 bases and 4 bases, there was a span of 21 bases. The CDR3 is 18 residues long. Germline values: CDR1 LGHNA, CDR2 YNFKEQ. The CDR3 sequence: CASSQESAGVRGGYGYTF. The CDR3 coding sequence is TGTGCCAGCAGCCAAGAGTCAGCGGGGGTACGTGGTGGCTATGGCTACACCTTC.

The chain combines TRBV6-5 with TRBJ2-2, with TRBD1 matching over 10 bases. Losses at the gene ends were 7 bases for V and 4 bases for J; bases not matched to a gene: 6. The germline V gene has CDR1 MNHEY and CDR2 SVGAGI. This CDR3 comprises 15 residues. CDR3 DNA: TGTGCCAGCACCGCGGACAGGGGGGGCACCGGGGAGCTGTTTTTT. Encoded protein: CASTADRGGTGELFF.

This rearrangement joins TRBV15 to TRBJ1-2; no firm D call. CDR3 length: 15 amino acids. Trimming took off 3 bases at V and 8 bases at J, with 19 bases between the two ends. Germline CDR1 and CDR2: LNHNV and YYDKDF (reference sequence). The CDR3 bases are TGTGCCACCAGCAGGGCTTCAGGTCCGTCTGGAGGCTACACCTTC. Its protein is CATSRASGPSGGYTF.

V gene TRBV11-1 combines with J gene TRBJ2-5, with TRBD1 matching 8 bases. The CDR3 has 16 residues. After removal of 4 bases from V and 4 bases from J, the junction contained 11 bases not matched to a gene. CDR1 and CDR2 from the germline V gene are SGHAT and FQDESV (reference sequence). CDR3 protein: CASSSRTGTGGETQYF. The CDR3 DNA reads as TGTGCCAGCAGCTCCCGAACCGGGACAGGAGGAGAGACCCAGTACTTC.

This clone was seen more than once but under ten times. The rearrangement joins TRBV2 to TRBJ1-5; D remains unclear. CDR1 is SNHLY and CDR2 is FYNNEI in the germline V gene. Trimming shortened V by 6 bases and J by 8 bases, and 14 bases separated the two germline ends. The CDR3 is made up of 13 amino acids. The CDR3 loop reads CASRLYPEEPQHF. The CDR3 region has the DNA TGTGCCAGCAGGCTATACCCAGAGGAGCCCCAGCATTTT.

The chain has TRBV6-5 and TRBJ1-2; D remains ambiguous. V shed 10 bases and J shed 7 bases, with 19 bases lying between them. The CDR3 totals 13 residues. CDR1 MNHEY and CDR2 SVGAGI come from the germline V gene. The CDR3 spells CATLGLEGSGYTF. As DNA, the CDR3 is TGTGCCACCTTAGGGCTTGAGGGCTCTGGCTACACCTTC.

The CDR3 DNA sequence: TGTGCCAGCAGCAGGGGCTCTGGGGCCAACGTCCTGACTTTC. Protein: CASSRGSGANVLTF. This chain joins TRBV6-4 and TRBJ2-6; tentatively, D is TRBD1 (6 bases). This CDR3 spans 14 amino acids. The germline CDR1 and CDR2 sequences are MRHNA and SNTAGT. V lost 6 bases, J lost 0 bases, and 6 bases lay in between.

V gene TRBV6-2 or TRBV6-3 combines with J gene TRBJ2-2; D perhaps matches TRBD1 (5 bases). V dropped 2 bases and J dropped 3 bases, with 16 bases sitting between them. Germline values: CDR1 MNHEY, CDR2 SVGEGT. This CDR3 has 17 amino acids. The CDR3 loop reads CASSYPTDSLYTGELFF. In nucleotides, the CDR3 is TGTGCCAGCAGTTACCCCACTGACAGTTTATACACCGGGGAGCTGTTTTTT.

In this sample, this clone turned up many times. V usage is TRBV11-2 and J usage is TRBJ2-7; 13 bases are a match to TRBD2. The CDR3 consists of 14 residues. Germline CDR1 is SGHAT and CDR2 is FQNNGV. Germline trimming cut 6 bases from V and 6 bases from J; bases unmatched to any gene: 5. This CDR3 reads CASSRTSGRAEQYF. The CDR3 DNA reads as TGTGCCAGCAGTCGAACTAGCGGGAGGGCCGAGCAGTACTTC.

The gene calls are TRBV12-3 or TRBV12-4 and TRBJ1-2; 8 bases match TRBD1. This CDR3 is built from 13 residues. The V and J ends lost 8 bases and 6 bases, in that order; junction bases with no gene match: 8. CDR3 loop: CASGWTGSNGYTF. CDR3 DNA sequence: TGTGCCAGCGGGTGGACAGGGTCAAATGGCTACACCTTC.

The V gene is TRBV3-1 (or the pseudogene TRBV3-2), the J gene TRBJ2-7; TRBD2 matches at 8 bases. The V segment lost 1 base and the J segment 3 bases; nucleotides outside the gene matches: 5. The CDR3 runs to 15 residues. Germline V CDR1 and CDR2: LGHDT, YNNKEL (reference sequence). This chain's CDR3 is CASSQGSLAGYEQYF. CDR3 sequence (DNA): TGTGCCAGCAGCCAAGGGTCGCTAGCGGGCTACGAGCAGTACTTC.

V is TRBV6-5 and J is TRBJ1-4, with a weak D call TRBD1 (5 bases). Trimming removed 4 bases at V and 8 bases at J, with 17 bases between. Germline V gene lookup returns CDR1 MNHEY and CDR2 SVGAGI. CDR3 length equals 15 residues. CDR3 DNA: TGTGCCAGCAGTTCAGATCGCGGGGGTGGGGAAAAACTGTTTTTT. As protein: CASSSDRGGGEKLFF.

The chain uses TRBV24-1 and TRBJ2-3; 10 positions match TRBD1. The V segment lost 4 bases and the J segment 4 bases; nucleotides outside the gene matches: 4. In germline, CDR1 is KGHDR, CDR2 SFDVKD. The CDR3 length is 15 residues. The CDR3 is CATSEPGQGSDTQYF. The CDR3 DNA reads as TGTGCCACCAGTGAACCGGGACAGGGGTCAGATACGCAGTATTTT.

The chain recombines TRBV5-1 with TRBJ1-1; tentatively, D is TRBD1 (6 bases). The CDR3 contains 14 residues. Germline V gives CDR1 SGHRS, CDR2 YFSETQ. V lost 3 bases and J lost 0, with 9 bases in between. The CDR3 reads CASSSGVMNTEAFF. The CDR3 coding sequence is TGCGCCAGCAGCTCAGGGGTCATGAACACTGAAGCTTTCTTT. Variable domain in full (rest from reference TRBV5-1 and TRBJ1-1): KAGVTQTPRYLIKTRGQQVTLSCSPISGHRSVSWYQQTPGQGLQFLFEYFSETQRNKGNFPGRFSGRQFSNSRSEMNVSTLELGDSALYLCASSSGVMNTEAFFGQGTRLTVV.

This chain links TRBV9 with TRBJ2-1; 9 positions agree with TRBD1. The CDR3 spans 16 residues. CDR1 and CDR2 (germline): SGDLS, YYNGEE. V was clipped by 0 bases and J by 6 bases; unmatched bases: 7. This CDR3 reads CASSVADPTGGNEQFF. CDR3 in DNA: TGTGCCAGCAGCGTAGCCGACCCGACAGGGGGCAATGAGCAGTTCTTC.

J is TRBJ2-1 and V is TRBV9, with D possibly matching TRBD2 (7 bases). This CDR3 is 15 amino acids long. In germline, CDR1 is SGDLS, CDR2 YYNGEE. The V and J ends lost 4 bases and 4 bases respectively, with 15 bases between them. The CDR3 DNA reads TGTGCCAGCAGCCCAGCGGGGACACAGTACAATGAGCAGTTCTTC. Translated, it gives CASSPAGTQYNEQFF.

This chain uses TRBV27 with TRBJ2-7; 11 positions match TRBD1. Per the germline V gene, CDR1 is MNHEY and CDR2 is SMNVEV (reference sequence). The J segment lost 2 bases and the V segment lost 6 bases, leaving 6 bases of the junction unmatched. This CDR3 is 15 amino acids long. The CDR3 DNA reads TGTGCCAGCAGCCAGGGACAGGGGGTCCCCTACGAGCAGTACTTC. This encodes CASSQGQGVPYEQYF.

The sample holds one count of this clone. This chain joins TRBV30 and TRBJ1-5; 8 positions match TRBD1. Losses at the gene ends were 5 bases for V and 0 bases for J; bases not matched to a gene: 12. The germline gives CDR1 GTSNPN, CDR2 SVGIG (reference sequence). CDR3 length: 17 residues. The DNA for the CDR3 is TGTGCCTGGGGGAGGGGGACAGGAGGGAATAGCAATCAGCCCCAGCATTTT. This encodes CAWGRGTGGNSNQPQHF. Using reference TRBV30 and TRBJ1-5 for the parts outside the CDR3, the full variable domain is SQTIHQWPATLVQPVGSPLSLECTVEGTSNPNLYWYRQAAGRGLQLLFYSVGIGQISSEVPQNLSASRPQDRQFILSSKKLLLSDSGFYLCAWGRGTGGNSNQPQHFGDGTRLSIL.

CDR3: CASSLEGGGTEAFF. DNA of the CDR3: TGCGCCAGCAGCTTGGAAGGGGGCGGAACTGAAGCTTTCTTT. The chain uses TRBV5-1 and TRBJ1-1, with 7 bases matching TRBD1. Germline V gene sequence: CDR1 SGHRS, CDR2 YFSETQ. V lost 0 bases, J lost 5 bases, and 4 bases stayed unmatched. CDR3 length equals 14 residues.

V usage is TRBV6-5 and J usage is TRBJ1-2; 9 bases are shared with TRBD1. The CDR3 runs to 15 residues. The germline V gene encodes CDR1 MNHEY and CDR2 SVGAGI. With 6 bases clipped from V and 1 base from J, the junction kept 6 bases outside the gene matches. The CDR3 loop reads CASRPPGQGNYGYTF. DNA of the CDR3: TGTGCCAGCAGGCCTCCGGGACAGGGTAACTATGGCTACACCTTC.

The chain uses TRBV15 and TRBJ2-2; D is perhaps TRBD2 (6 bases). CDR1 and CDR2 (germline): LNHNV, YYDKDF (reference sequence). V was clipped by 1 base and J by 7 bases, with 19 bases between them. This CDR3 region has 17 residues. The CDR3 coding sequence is TGTGCCACCAGCAGAGGGCCAGCGGGTGCCCCGCTCGGGGAGCTGTTTTTT. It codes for CATSRGPAGAPLGELFF.

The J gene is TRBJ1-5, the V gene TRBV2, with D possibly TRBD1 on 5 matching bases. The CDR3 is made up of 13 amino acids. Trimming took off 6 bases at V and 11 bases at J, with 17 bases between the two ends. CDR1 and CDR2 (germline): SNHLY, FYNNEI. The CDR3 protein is CASRARDLRAQHF. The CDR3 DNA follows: TGTGCCAGCAGGGCCAGGGACTTAAGGGCCCAGCATTTT.